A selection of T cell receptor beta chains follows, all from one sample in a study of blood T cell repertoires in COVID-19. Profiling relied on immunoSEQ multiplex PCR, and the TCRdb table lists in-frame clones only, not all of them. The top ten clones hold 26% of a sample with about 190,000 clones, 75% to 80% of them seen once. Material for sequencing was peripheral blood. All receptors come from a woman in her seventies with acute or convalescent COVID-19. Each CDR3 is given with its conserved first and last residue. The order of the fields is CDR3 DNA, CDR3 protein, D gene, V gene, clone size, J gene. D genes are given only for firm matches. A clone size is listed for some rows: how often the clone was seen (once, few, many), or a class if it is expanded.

TGTGCCAGCAGCGTAGTCCTAGCGGGGTACAATGAGCAGTTCTTC | CASSVVLAGYNEQFF | TRBD2 | TRBV9 | once | TRBJ2-1
TGCGCCAGCAGCTCTACCGGGACAGGGAATTCACCCCTCCACTTT | CASSSTGTGNSPLHF | TRBD1 | TRBV5-1 | . | TRBJ1-6
TGTGCCAGTTACCGTATAATAGCGGACTCCTACAATGAGCAGTTCTTC | CASYRIIADSYNEQFF | . | TRBV2 | . | TRBJ2-1
TGTGCCAGCAGCCCGACAGGGGAGGTCACTGAAGCTTTCTTT | CASSPTGEVTEAFF | TRBD1 | TRBV7-7 | . | TRBJ1-1
TGTGCCAGCAGCCAGGGCATGGGGGCTCGATATAATTCACCCCTCCACTTT | CASSQGMGARYNSPLHF | . | TRBV3-1/TRBV3-2 | . | TRBJ1-6
TGTGCCAGCAGTCCGCAGGGGGGCATCTACGAGCAGTACTTC | CASSPQGGIYEQYF | . | TRBV2 | . | TRBJ2-7
TGCGCCAGCAGCTTTCTAGCGGGTAGCACAGATACGCAGTATTTT | CASSFLAGSTDTQYF | TRBD2 | TRBV5-1 | . | TRBJ2-3
TGTGCCAGCCAGGGGGCGGGATACGAGCAGTACTTC | CASQGAGYEQYF | TRBD1 | TRBV12-3/TRBV12-4 | . | TRBJ2-7
TGTGCCAGCAGCCAAGAGTCCCCAGTAAGCTCCTATAATTCACCCCTCCACTTT | CASSQESPVSSYNSPLHF | . | TRBV3-1/TRBV3-2 | once | TRBJ1-6
TGTGCCAGCAGCTTAGTGTTTCGGGGTTCGGGTTCCGGGCAGTACTTC | CASSLVFRGSGSGQYF | . | TRBV7-6 | . | TRBJ2-7
TGTGCCATCAGTCGGGGGTACGAGCAGTACTTC | CAISRGYEQYF | . | TRBV10-3 | . | TRBJ2-7
TGCGCCAGCAGCTTGACCCCTCTGACTAGCGGGAGGGTAAGCGAGCAGTTCTTC | CASSLTPLTSGRVSEQFF | TRBD2 | TRBV5-1 | . | TRBJ2-1
TGTGCCAGCAGCTTGTTAACTAGCGCGTCCTACGAGCAGTACTTC | CASSLLTSASYEQYF | TRBD2 | TRBV5-6 | . | TRBJ2-7
TGCGCCAGCAGCTCTATACGGGACAGCTACGAGCAGTACTTC | CASSSIRDSYEQYF | TRBD1 | TRBV5-1 | . | TRBJ2-7
TGTGCCAGCAGCCTTCCCGGGACAGGGGAGGTGAACACTGAAGCTTTCTTT | CASSLPGTGEVNTEAFF | TRBD1 | TRBV3-1/TRBV3-2 | . | TRBJ1-1
TGTGCCAGCAGCCTCCGGGACAGGCGCCATGGCTACACCTTC | CASSLRDRRHGYTF | TRBD1 | TRBV3-1/TRBV3-2 | . | TRBJ1-2
TGTGCCAGCAGGAACAGGGGCGCCTACGAGCAGTACTTC | CASRNRGAYEQYF | TRBD1 | TRBV6-5 | . | TRBJ2-7
TGTGCCAGCAGCTTCGACGGAGGGGAACTGTTTTTT | CASSFDGGELFF | . | TRBV5-6 | . | TRBJ1-4
TGTGCCAGCAGCCTCCCGTTCGGGGGGGCAACTAATGAAAAACTGTTTTTT | CASSLPFGGATNEKLFF | . | TRBV3-1/TRBV3-2 | once | TRBJ1-4
TGCGCCAGCAGCAGAAACTACCAAGACGGGACTAGCGGGAGCGGGGAGCTGTTTTTT | CASSRNYQDGTSGSGELFF | TRBD2 | TRBV23-1 | . | TRBJ2-2
TGTGCCTCCGTAGCCGGGGGAATGGGGTCGGGCACTGAAGCTTTCTTT | CASVAGGMGSGTEAFF | . | TRBV19 | . | TRBJ1-1
TGTGCCAGCAGCGTGCTAATGGACTACTCTGGAAACACCATATATTTT | CASSVLMDYSGNTIYF | . | TRBV9 | . | TRBJ1-3
TGTGCCTGGAGTGTACCGGGGAGCTACACCTTC | CAWSVPGSYTF | . | TRBV30 | . | TRBJ1-2
TGTGCCAGCAGCTTAAGGACAGGAGGGAACACCGGGGAGCTGTTTTTT | CASSLRTGGNTGELFF | TRBD1 | TRBV5-4 | once | TRBJ2-2
TGTGCCAGCAGTGCCCGGGGGAGGGGAACTGAAGCTTTCTTT | CASSARGRGTEAFF | . | TRBV2 | . | TRBJ1-1
TGTGCCAGCAGCTATAATGCAGACAGCGGGTATGGCTACACCTTC | CASSYNADSGYGYTF | . | TRBV7-2 | . | TRBJ1-2
TGTGCCAGCAGTGACAGGGGGCTCGGCACCGGGGAGCTGTTTTTT | CASSDRGLGTGELFF | TRBD1 | TRBV6-4 | . | TRBJ2-2
TGTGCCAGCAGCAGGGACAGGGTGAACACTGAAGCTTTCTTT | CASSRDRVNTEAFF | TRBD1 | TRBV27 | . | TRBJ1-1
TGTGCCAGCAGTTACTCGGGGACAAACCCAGACGAAGCTTTCTTT | CASSYSGTNPDEAFF | . | TRBV6-6 | . | TRBJ1-1
TGTGCCAGCAGCTTAGCAGATAACACTCTGAGGGGCTACACCTTC | CASSLADNTLRGYTF | . | TRBV7-9 | . | TRBJ1-2
TGTGCCAGCAGCCCCCTGGGGGGAGGGCCTTACAATGAGCAGTTCTTC | CASSPLGGGPYNEQFF | TRBD2 | TRBV7-8 | . | TRBJ2-1
TGTGCCAGCAGCTTAACGAGGGGGACGACAGGGGCCTACGAGCAGTACTTC | CASSLTRGTTGAYEQYF | TRBD1 | TRBV7-8 | . | TRBJ2-7
TGTGCCAGCAGCTTGAGCCAGGGGTATACCGGGGAGCTGTTTTTT | CASSLSQGYTGELFF | . | TRBV7-2 | few | TRBJ2-2
TGTGCCACTGCGACAAACACAGATACGCAGTATTTT | CATATNTDTQYF | . | TRBV19 | . | TRBJ2-3
TGTGCCAGCAGTTCGACTAGCTACTACGAGCAGTACTTC | CASSSTSYYEQYF | TRBD2 | TRBV27 | few | TRBJ2-7
TGTGCCAGCAGCAGACAGGGGGCGGTCGGGGAGCTGTTTTTT | CASSRQGAVGELFF | TRBD1 | TRBV7-2 | . | TRBJ2-2
TGTGCCAGCAGCTTAGAGGGGAGGACACCCCTCCACTTT | CASSLEGRTPLHF | . | TRBV5-6 | . | TRBJ1-6